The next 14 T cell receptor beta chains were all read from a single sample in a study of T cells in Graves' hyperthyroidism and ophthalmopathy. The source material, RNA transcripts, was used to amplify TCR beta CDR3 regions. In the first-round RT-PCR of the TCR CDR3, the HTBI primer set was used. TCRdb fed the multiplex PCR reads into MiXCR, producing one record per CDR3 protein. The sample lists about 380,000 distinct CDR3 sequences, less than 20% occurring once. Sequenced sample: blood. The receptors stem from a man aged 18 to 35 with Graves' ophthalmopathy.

The CDR3 DNA reads TGTGCCAGCAGCTTAGAGACAGATAAGAACACTGAAGCTTTCTTT. This sequence encodes CASSLETDKNTEAFF. This sequence joins TRBV13 and TRBJ1-1; possible D gene TRBD1, 5 bases. Trimming left V 1 base short and J 1 base short, with 10 bases between. There are 15 residues in the CDR3. Germline-derived CDR1 and CDR2 are PRHDT and FYEKMQ (reference sequence). Looking up the rest from reference TRBV13 and TRBJ1-1 gives the full variable domain: AAGVIQSPRHLIKEKRETATLKCYPIPRHDTVYWYQQGPGQDPQFLISFYEKMQSDKGSIPDRFSAQQFSDYHSELNMSSLELGDSALYFCASSLETDKNTEAFFGQGTRLTVV.

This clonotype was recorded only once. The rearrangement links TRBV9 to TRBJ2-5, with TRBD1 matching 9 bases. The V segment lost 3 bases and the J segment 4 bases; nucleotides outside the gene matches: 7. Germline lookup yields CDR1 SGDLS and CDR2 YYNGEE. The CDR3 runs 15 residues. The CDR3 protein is CASSATGGAGETQYF. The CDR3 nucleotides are TGTGCCAGCAGCGCCACAGGGGGCGCGGGAGAGACCCAGTACTTC.

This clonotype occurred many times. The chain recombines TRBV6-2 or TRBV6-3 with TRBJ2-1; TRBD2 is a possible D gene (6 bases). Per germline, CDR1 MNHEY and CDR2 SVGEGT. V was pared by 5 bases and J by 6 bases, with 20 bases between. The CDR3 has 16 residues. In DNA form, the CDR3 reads TGTGCCAGCAGTGCCGACTACCTCGGGGGAGGCAATGAGCAGTTCTTC. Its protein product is CASSADYLGGGNEQFF.

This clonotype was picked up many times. CDR3 sequence (DNA): TGTGCCAGCAGTTTTGTGGGCGAGCAGTACTTC. It translates to CASSFVGEQYF. The V call is TRBV12-3 or TRBV12-4, the J call TRBJ2-7; D is unclear. The CDR3 sequence is 11 residues long. The ends were cut back, 3 bases at V and 6 bases at J, with 6 bases in the middle.

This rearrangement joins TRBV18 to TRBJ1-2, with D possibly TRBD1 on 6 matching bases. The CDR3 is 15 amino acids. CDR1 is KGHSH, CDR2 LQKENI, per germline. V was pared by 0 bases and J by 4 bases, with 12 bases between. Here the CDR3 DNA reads TGTGCCAGCTCACCACCGAGCAGGGGCTTCTATGGCTACACCTTC. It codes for CASSPPSRGFYGYTF.

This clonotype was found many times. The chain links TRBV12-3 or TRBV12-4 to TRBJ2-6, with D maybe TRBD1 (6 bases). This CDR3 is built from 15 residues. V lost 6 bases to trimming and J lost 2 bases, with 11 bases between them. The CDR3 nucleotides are TGTGCCAGCAGCTACCAGGGGCCTGGGGCCAACGTCCTGACTTTC. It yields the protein CASSYQGPGANVLTF.

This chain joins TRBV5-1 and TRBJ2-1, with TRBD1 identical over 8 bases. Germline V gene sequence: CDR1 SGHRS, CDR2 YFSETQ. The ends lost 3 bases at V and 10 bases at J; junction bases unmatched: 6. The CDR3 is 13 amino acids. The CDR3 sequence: CASSSGQGLEQFF. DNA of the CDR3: TGCGCCAGCAGCTCAGGACAGGGTTTAGAGCAGTTCTTC.

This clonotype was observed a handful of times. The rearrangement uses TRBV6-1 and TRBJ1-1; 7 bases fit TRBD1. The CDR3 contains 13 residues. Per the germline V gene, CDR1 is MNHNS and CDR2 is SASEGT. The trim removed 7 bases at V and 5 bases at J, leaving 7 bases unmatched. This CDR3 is CASKGQRWTEAFF. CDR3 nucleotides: TGTGCCAGCAAGGGACAGCGCTGGACTGAAGCTTTCTTT.

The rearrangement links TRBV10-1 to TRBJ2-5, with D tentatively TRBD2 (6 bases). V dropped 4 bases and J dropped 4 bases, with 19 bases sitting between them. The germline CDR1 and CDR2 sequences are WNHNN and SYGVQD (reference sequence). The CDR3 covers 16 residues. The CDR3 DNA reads TGCGCCAGCAGTGTATCCCTGGGGGGTTGCCCAGAGACCCAGTACTTC. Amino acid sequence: CASSVSLGGCPETQYF.

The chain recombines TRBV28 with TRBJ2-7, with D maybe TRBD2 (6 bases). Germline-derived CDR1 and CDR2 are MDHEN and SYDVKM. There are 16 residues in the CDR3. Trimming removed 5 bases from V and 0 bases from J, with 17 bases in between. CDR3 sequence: CASSRPGGRSSYEQYF. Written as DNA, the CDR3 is TGTGCCAGCAGTCGCCCCGGAGGGAGGAGCTCCTACGAGCAGTACTTC.

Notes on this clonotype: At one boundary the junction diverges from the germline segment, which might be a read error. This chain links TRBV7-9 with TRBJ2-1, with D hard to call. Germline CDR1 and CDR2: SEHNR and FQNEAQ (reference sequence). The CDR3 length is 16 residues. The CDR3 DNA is TGCGCCAGCAGCCAATCCCGGATCCTAATCTACAATGAGCAGTTCTTC. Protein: CASSQSRILIYNEQFF.

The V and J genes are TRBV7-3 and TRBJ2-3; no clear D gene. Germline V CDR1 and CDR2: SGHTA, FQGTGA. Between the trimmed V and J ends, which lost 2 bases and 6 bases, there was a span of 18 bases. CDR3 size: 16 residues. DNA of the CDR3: TGTGCCAGCAGCTTACTTCCGCGAAATATTATGGATACGCAGTATTTT. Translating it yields CASSLLPRNIMDTQYF.

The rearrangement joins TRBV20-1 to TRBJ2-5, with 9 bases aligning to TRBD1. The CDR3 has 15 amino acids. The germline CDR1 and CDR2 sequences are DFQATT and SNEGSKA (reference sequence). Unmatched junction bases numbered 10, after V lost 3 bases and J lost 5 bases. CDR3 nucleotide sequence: TGCAGTGCTAGCCCGGGACAGGGATCGGACGAGACCCAGTACTTC. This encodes CSASPGQGSDETQYF.

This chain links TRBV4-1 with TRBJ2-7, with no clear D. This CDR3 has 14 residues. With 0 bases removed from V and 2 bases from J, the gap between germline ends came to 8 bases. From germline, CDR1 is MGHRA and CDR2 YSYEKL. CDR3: CASSQESFTYEQYF. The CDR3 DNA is TGCGCCAGCAGCCAAGAGAGCTTTACCTACGAGCAGTACTTC.